This T cell receptor beta chain was identified during a study of shared T cell receptors in the human thymus. The length of the CDR3 is 14 residues. Trimming removed 4 bases from V and 5 bases from J; junction bases left unmatched: 8. Germline-derived CDR1 and CDR2 are SQVTM and ANQGSEA. Repertoires were generated with immunoSEQ multiplex PCR, while TCRdb's copy carries only in-frame clones and drops some. This sample yields over 60,000 clones, of which roughly 96% are seen a single time; about 0.03% belongs to the top ten. The chain carries TRBV29-1 and TRBJ2-1, with 7 bases identical to TRBD1. The sample comprised thymocytes. The origin of this receptor is a human donor. This chain's CDR3 is CSVGGQLINNEQFF. The CDR3 bases are TGCAGCGTTGGGGGACAGCTTATTAACAATGAGCAGTTCTTC.